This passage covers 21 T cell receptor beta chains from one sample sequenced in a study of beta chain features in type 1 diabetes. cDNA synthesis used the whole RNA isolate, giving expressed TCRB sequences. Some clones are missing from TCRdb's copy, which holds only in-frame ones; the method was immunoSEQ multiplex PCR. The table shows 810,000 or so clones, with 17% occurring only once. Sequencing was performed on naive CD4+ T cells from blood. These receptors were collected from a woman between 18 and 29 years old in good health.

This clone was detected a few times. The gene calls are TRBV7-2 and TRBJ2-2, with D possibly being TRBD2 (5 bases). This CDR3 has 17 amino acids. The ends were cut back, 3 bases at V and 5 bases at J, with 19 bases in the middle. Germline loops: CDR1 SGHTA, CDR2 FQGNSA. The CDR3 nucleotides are TGTGCCAGCAGCTTTTTAATCACTAGTCAGGATACCGGGGAGCTGTTTTTT. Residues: CASSFLITSQDTGELFF.

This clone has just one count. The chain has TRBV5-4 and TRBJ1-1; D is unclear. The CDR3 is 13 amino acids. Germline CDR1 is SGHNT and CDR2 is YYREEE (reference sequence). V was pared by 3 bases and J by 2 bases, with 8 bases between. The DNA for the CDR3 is TGTGCCAGCAGCTCATATGAAAACACTGAAGCTTTCTTT. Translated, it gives CASSSYENTEAFF.

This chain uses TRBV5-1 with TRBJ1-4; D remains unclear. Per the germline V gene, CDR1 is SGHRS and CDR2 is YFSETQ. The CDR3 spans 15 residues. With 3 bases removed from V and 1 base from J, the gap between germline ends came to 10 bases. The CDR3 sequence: CASSSKGGTNEKLFF. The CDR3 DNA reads TGCGCCAGCAGCTCCAAGGGAGGAACTAATGAAAAACTGTTTTTT. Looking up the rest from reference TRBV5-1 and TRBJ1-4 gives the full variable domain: KAGVTQTPRYLIKTRGQQVTLSCSPISGHRSVSWYQQTPGQGLQFLFEYFSETQRNKGNFPGRFSGRQFSNSRSEMNVSTLELGDSALYLCASSSKGGTNEKLFFGSGTQLSVL.

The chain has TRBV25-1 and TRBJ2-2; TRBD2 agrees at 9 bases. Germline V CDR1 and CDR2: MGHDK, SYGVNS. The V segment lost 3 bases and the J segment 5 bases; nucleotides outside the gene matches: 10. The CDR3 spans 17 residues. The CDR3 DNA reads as TGTGCCAGCAGTGACACCCCGGGACTAGCCTATACCGGGGAGCTGTTTTTT. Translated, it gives CASSDTPGLAYTGELFF.

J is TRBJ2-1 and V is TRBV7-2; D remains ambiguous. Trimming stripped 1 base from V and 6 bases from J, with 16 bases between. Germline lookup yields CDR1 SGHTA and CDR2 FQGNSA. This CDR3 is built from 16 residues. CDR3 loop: CASSLGKRENSNEQFF. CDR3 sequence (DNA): TGTGCCAGCAGCTTAGGAAAGCGCGAGAACTCCAATGAGCAGTTCTTC. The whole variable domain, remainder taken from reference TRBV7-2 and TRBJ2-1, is GAGVSQSPSNKVTEKGKDVELRCDPISGHTALYWYRQSLGQGLEFLIYFQGNSAPDKSGLPSDRFSAERTGGSVSTLTIQRTQQEDSAVYLCASSLGKRENSNEQFFGPGTRLTVL.

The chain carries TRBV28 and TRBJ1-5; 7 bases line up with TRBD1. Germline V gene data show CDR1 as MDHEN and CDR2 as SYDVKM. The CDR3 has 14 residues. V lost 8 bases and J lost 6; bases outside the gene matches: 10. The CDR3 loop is CASHRGGLAQPQHF. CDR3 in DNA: TGTGCCAGCCACAGGGGCGGTCTGGCTCAGCCCCAGCATTTT.

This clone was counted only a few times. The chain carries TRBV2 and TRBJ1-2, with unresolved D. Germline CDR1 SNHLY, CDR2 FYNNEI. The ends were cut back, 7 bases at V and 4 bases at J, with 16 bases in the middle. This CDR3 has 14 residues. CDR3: CASTQSGESYGYTF. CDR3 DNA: TGTGCCAGCACCCAGTCCGGGGAGAGCTATGGCTACACCTTC.

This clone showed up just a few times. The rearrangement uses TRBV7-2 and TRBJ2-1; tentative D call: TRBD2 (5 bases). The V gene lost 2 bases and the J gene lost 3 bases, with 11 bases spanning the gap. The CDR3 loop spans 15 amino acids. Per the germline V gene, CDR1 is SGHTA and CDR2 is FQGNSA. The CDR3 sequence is CASSLTTGSYNEQFF. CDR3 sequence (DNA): TGTGCCAGCAGCTTAACGACGGGGAGCTACAATGAGCAGTTCTTC. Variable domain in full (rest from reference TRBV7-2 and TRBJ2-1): GAGVSQSPSNKVTEKGKDVELRCDPISGHTALYWYRQSLGQGLEFLIYFQGNSAPDKSGLPSDRFSAERTGGSVSTLTIQRTQQEDSAVYLCASSLTTGSYNEQFFGPGTRLTVL.

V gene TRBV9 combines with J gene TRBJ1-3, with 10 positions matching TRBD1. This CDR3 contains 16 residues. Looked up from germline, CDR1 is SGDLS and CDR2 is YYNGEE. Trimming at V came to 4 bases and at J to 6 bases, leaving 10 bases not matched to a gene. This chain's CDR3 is CASSSRTGGIINTIYF. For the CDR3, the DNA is TGTGCCAGCAGCTCACGGACAGGGGGTATCATAAACACCATATATTTT.

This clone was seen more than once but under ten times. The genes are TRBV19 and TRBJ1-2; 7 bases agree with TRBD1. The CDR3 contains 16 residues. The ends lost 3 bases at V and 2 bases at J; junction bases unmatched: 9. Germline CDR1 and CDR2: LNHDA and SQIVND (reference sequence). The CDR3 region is CASSMRQDRRNYGYTF. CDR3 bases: TGTGCCAGTAGTATGAGGCAGGACAGGAGGAACTATGGCTACACCTTC.

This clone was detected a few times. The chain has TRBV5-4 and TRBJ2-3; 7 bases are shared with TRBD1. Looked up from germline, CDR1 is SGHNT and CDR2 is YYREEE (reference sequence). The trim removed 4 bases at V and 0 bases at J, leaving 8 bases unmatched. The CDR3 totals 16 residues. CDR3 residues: CASSRTPGQSTDTQYF. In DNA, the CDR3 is TGTGCCAGCAGCCGTACTCCGGGACAGAGCACAGATACGCAGTATTTT.

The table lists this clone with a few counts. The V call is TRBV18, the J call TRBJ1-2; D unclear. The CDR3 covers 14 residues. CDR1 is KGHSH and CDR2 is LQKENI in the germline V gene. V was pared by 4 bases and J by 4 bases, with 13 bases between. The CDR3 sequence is CASSLRTDVYGYTF. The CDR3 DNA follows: TGTGCCAGCTCACTGCGGACCGACGTCTATGGCTACACCTTC.

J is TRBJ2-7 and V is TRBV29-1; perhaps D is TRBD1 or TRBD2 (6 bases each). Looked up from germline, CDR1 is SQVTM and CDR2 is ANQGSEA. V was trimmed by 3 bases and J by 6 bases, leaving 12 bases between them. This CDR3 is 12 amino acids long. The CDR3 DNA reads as TGCAGCGTTGACGCCGGGGGCGGCGAGCAGTACTTC. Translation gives CSVDAGGGEQYF.

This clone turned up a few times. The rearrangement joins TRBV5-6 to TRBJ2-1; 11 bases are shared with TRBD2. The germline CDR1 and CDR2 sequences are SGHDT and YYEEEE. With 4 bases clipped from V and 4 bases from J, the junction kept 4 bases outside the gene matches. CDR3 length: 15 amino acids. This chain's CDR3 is CASSEGLAVYNEQFF. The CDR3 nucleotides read TGTGCCAGCAGCGAGGGACTAGCGGTTTACAATGAGCAGTTCTTC.

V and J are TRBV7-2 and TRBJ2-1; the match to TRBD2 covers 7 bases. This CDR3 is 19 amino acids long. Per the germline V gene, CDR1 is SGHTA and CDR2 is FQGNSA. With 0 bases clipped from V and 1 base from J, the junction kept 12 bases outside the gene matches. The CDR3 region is CASSLASWEGRMSYNEQFF. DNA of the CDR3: TGTGCCAGCAGCTTAGCCAGTTGGGAGGGTCGAATGTCCTACAATGAGCAGTTCTTC. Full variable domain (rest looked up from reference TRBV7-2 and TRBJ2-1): GAGVSQSPSNKVTEKGKDVELRCDPISGHTALYWYRQSLGQGLEFLIYFQGNSAPDKSGLPSDRFSAERTGGSVSTLTIQRTQQEDSAVYLCASSLASWEGRMSYNEQFFGPGTRLTVL.

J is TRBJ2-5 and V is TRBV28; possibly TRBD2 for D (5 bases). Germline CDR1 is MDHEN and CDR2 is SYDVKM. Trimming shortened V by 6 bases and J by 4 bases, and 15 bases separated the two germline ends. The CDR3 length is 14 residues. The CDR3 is CASRPPGTRETQYF. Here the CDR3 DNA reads TGTGCCAGCAGACCTCCGGGAACTCGAGAGACCCAGTACTTC.

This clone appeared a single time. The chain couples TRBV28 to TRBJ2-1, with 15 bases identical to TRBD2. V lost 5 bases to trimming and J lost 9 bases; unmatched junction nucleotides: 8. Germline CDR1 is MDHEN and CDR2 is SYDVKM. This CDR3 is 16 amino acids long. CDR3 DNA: TGTGCCAGCAGTACAGGGACTAGCGGGAGGCGGCTTGAGCAGTTCTTC. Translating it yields CASSTGTSGRRLEQFF. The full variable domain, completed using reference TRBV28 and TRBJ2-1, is DVKVTQSSRYLVKRTGEKVFLECVQDMDHENMFWYRQDPGLGLRLIYFSYDVKMKEKGDIPEGYSVSREKKERFSLILESASTNQTSMYLCASSTGTSGRRLEQFFGPGTRLTVL.

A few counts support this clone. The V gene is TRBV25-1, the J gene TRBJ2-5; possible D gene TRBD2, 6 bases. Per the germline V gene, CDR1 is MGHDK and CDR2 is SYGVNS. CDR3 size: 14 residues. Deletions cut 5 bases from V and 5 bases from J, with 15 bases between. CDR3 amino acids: CASSSFGGTETQYF. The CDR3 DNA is TGTGCCAGCAGTAGTTTCGGGGGAACGGAGACCCAGTACTTC. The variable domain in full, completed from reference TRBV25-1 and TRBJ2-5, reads EADIYQTPRYLVIGTGKKITLECSQTMGHDKMYWYQQDPGMELHLIHYSYGVNSTEKGDLSSESTVSRIRTEHFPLTLESARPSHTSQYLCASSSFGGTETQYFGPGTRLLVL.

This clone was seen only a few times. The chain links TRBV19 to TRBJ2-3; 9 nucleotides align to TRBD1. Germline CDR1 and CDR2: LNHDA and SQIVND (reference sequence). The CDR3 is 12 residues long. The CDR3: CASGQGSDTQYF. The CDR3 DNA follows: TGTGCTTCGGGACAGGGTTCCGATACGCAGTATTTT. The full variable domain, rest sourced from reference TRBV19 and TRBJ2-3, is DGGITQSPKYLFRKEGQNVTLSCEQNLNHDAMYWYRQDPGQGLRLIYYSQIVNDFQKGDIAEGYSVSREKKESFPLTVTSAQKNPTAFYLCASGQGSDTQYFGPGTRLTVL.

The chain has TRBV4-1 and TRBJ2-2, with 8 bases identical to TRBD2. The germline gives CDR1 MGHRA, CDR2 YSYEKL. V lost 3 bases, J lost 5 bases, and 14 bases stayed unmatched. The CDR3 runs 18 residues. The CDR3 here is CASSQTLRSGSGTGELFF. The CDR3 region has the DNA TGCGCCAGCAGCCAGACGTTAAGGAGCGGGAGTGGGACCGGGGAGCTGTTTTTT.

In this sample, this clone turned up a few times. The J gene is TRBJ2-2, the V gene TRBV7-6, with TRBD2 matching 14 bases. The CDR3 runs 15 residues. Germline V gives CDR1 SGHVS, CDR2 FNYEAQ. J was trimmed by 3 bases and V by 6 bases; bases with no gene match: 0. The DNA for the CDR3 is TGTGCCAGCAGGGGACTAGCGGGAGACACCGGGGAGCTGTTTTTT. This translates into CASRGLAGDTGELFF.